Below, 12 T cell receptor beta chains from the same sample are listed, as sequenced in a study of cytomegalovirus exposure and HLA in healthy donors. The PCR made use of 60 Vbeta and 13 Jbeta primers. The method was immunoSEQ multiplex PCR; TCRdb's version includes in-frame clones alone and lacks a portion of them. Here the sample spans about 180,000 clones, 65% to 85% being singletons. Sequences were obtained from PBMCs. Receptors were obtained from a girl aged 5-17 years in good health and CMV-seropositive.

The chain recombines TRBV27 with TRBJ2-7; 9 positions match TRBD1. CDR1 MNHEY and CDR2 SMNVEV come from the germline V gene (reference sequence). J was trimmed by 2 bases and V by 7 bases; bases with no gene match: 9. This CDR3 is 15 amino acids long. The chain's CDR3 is CASTLGQGTPYEQYF. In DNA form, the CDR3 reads TGTGCCAGCACCCTCGGACAGGGGACCCCCTACGAGCAGTACTTC.

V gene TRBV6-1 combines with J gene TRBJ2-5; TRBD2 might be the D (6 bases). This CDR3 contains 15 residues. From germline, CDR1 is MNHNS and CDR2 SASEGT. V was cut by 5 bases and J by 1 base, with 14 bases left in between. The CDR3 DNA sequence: TGTGCCAGCAGTCGGGACTTGCTCCTCCAAGAGACCCAGTACTTC. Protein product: CASSRDLLLQETQYF.

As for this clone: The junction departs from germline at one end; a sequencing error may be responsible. CDR3 nucleotide sequence: TGTGCCAGCAGCCAAGGGGCTGAGGCTTTCTTT. This translates into CASSQGAEAFF. The chain combines TRBV14 with TRBJ1-1, with D unclear. CDR3 length: 11 amino acids. Per germline, CDR1 SGHDN and CDR2 FVKESK.

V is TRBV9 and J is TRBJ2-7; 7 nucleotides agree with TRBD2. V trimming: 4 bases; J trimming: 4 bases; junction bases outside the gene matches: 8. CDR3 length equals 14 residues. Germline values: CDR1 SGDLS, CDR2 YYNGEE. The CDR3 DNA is TGTGCCAGCAGCCCGGGAGGTAGCGGTTACGAGCAGTACTTC. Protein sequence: CASSPGGSGYEQYF. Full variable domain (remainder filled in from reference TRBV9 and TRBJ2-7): DSGVTQTPKHLITATGQRVTLRCSPRSGDLSVYWYQQSLDQGLQFLIQYYNGEERAKGNILERFSAQQFPDLHSELNLSSLELGDSALYFCASSPGGSGYEQYFGPGTRLTVT.

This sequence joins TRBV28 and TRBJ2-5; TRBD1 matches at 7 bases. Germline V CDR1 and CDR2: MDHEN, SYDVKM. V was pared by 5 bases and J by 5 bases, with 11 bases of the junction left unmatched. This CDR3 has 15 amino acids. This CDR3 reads CASSADLQGWETQYF. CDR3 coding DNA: TGTGCCAGCAGTGCCGACCTACAGGGGTGGGAGACCCAGTACTTC.

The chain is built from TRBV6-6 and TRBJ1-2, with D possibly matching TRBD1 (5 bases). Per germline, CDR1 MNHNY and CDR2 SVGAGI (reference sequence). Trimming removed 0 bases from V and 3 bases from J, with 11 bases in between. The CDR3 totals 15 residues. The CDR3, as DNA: TGTGCCAGCAGTTACTCGTATGGGGCGGACTATGGCTACACCTTC. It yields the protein CASSYSYGADYGYTF.

This CDR3 is CASSQGDRAVGGYTF. DNA of the CDR3: TGCGCCAGCAGCCAAGGCGACAGGGCTGTGGGAGGCTACACCTTC. The gene calls are TRBV4-1 and TRBJ1-2, with 7 bases that match TRBD1. The junction had 10 bases not matched to a gene; V was cut back by 1 base and J by 8 bases. There are 15 residues in the CDR3. Looked up from germline, CDR1 is MGHRA and CDR2 is YSYEKL.

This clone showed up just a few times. The CDR3 DNA is TGTGCCAGCAGTGCCCCTCGCCCGGGACTAGCGGGAGTCACAGATACGCAGTATTTT. Translation gives CASSAPRPGLAGVTDTQYF. The chain has TRBV27 and TRBJ2-3; TRBD2 matches 14 bases. The trim removed 5 bases at V and 2 bases at J, leaving 12 bases unmatched. There are 19 residues in the CDR3. Germline V gene sequence: CDR1 MNHEY, CDR2 SMNVEV (reference sequence).

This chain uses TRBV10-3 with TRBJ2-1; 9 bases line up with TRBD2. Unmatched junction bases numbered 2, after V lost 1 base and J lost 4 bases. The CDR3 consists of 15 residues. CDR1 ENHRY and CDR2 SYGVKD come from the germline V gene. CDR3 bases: TGTGCCATCAGTGAGTTAGCGGGAGTTTACAATGAGCAGTTCTTC. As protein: CAISELAGVYNEQFF.

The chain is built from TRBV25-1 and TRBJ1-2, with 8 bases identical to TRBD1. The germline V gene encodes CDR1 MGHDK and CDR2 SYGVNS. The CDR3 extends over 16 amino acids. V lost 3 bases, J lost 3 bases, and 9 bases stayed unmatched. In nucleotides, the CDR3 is TGTGCCAGCAGTGAGTCTTCCCCGACAGGGGACTATGGCTACACCTTC. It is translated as CASSESSPTGDYGYTF.

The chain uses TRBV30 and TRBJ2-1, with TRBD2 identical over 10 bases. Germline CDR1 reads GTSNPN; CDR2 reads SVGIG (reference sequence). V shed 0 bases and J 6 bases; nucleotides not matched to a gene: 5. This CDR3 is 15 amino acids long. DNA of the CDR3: TGTGCCTGGAGTGTACTAGCTAGCGGGGGCAATGAGCAGTTCTTC. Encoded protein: CAWSVLASGGNEQFF.

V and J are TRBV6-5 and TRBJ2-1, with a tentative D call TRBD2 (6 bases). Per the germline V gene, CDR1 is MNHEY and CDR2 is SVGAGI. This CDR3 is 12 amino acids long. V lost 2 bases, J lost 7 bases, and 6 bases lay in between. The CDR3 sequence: CASSYGGNEQFF. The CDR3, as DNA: TGTGCCAGCAGTTACGGGGGGAATGAGCAGTTCTTC.